The source of this TCR beta chain is a study of patients and donors after allogeneic stem cell transplantation. Germline lookup yields CDR1 SGDLS and CDR2 YYNGEE. The CDR3 totals 16 residues. The V gene end was trimmed by 5 bases and the J gene end by 0 bases; junction bases not matched to a gene: 5. TCRdb re-analysed the RT-PCR reads in MiXCR, keeping a single row per CDR3 protein. The sample records roughly 190,000 distinct CDR3 sequences, around two fifths being singletons. Sequencing was performed on blood, either unsorted or a sorted T cell fraction (not recorded which). The chain is built from TRBV9 and TRBJ1-6; 7 positions match TRBD1. The receptor was isolated from a human donor who was either an allogeneic HSCT recipient or a stem cell or donor lymphocyte infusion donor (not recorded which). It is not recorded whose cells these are; they may come from a transplant donor. CDR3 in amino acids: CASRSGQSSYNSPLHF. The CDR3 DNA sequence: TGTGCCAGCAGGTCGGGACAGAGCTCCTATAATTCACCCCTCCACTTT.